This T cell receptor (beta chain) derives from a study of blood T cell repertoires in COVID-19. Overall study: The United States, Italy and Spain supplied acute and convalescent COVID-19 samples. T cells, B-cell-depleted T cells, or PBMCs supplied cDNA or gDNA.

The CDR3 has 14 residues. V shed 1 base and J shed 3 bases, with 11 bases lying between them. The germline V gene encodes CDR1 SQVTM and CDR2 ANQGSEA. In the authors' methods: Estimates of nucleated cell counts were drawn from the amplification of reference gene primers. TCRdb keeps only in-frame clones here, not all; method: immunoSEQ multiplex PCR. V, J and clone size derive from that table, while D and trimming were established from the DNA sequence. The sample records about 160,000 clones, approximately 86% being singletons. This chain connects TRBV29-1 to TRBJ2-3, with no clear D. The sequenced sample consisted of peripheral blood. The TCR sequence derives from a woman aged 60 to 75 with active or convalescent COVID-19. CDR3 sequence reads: CSVEGPDGTDTQYF. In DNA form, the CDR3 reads TGCAGCGTTGAAGGGCCAGACGGGACAGATACGCAGTATTTT.